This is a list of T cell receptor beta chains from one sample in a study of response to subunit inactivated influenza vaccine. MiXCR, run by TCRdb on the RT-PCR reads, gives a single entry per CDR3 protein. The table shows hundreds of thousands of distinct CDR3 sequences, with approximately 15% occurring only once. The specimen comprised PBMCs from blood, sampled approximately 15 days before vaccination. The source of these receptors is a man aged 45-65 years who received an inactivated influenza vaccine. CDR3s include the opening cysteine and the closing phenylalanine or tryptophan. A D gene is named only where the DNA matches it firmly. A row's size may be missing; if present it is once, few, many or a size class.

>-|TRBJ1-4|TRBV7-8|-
CASSKNRITNEKLFF
TGTGCCAGCAGCAAGAACAGGATAACTAATGAAAAACTGTTTTTT
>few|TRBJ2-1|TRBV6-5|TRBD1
CASSYIRTGKNEQFF
TGTGCCAGCAGTTACATACGGACAGGGAAGAATGAGCAGTTCTTC
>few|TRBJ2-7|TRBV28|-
CASSTTWAQGSYEQYF
TGTGCCAGCAGCACGACATGGGCCCAGGGGTCCTACGAGCAGTACTTC
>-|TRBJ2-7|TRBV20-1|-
CSSNRGVGIGYEQYF
TGCAGTTCTAATAGAGGGGTCGGGATTGGTTACGAGCAGTACTTC
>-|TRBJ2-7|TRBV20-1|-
CSAPGEGTYEQYF
TGCAGTGCCCCAGGAGAGGGGACCTACGAGCAGTACTTC
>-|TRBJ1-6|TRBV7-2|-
CASSEGWTKNSPLHF
TGTGCCAGCAGCGAAGGGTGGACGAAAAATTCACCCCTCCACTTT
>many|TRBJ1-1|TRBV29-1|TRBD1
CSVGDRGAEAFF
TGCAGCGTTGGTGACAGGGGCGCTGAAGCTTTCTTT
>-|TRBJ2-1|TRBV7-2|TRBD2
CPSSLGTSGGYNEQFF
TGTCCCAGCAGCTTAGGGACTAGCGGGGGATACAATGAGCAGTTCTTC
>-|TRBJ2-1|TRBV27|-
CASSSIRRPNEQFF
TGTGCCAGCAGTTCAATCCGGCGGCCCAATGAGCAGTTCTTC
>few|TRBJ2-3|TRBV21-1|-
CASSALDPPDTQYF
TGTGCCAGCTCCGCCCTTGACCCCCCAGATACGCAGTATTTT
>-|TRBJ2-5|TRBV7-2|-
CASSLGHGVAQYF
TGTGCCAGCAGCTTGGGACACGGCGTGGCCCAGTACTTC
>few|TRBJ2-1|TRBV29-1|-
CSAKAVFNEQFF
TGCAGCGCCAAGGCAGTCTTCAATGAGCAGTTCTTC
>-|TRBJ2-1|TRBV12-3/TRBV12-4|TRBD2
CASSLSASGRLVREQFF
TGTGCCAGCAGTTTATCGGCTAGCGGGAGATTGGTTCGTGAGCAGTTCTTC
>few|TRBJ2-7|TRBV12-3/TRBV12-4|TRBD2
CASSLPGGKIVEQYF
TGTGCCAGCAGTCTGCCGGGAGGGAAGATAGTCGAGCAGTACTTC
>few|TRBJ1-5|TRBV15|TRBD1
CATSIQGADNQPQHF
TGTGCCACCAGCATTCAGGGGGCAGACAATCAGCCCCAGCATTTT
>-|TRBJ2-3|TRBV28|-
CASMWADTQYF
TGTGCCAGCATGTGGGCAGATACGCAGTATTTT
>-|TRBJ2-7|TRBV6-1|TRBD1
CASSEGVWTGLEQYF
TGTGCCAGCAGTGAAGGGGTTTGGACAGGGCTCGAGCAGTACTTC
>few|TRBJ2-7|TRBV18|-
CASSPPRSYEQYF
TGTGCCAGCTCACCCCCGCGCTCCTACGAGCAGTACTTC
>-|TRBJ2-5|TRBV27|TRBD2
CASRPLAGGPPTQYF
TGTGCCAGCAGACCCCTAGCGGGGGGGCCTCCGACCCAGTACTTC
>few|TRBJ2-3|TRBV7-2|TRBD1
CASSRQGFDTQYF
TGTGCCAGCAGCAGACAGGGTTTCGATACGCAGTATTTT
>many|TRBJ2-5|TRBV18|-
CASSPRMETQYF
TGTGCCAGCTCACCGCGTATGGAGACCCAGTACTTC
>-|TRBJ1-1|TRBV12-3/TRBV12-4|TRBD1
CASSRQGPGTEAFF
TGTGCCAGCAGTCGACAGGGGCCGGGCACTGAAGCTTTCTTT
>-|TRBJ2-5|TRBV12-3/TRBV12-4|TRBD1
CASTAAGGETQYF
TGTGCCAGCACCGCGGCAGGGGGCGAGACCCAGTACTTC
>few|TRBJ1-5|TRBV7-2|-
CASSRGRNSNQPQHF
TGTGCCAGCAGCCGGGGGAGGAATAGCAATCAGCCCCAGCATTTT
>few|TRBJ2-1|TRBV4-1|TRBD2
CASSTWTSGGAAVNEQFF
TGCGCCAGCAGCACATGGACTAGCGGGGGGGCCGCGGTGAATGAGCAGTTCTTC
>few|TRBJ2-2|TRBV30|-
CAWSSLPPGELFF
TGTGCCTGGAGTAGTCTCCCCCCCGGGGAGCTGTTTTTT
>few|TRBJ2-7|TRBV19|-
CASSIAGRGTYEQYF
TGTGCCAGTAGTATAGCAGGCAGGGGAACCTACGAGCAGTACTTC
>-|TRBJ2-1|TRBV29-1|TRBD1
CSVAEDRVSTYNEQFF
TGCAGCGTTGCCGAGGACAGGGTTAGCACCTACAATGAGCAGTTCTTC
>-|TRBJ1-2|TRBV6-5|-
CASSYDSLYGYTF
TGTGCCAGCAGTTACGACTCTCTCTATGGCTACACCTTC
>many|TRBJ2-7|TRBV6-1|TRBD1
CASSPVDLDRGPVHEQYF
TGTGCCAGCAGCCCCGTAGATTTAGACAGGGGGCCTGTCCACGAGCAGTACTTC
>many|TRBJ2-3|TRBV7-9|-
CASSLRGVTDTQYF
TGTGCCAGCAGCTTACGTGGAGTCACAGATACGCAGTATTTT
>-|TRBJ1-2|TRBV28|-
CASSFNNGYTF
TGTGCCAGCAGTTTTAATAACGGCTACACCTTC
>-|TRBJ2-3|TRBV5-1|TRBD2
CASSLDSAGPDTQYF
TGCGCCAGCAGCTTGGATTCAGCGGGACCAGATACGCAGTATTTT
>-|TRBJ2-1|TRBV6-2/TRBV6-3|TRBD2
CASRRLAGPNNEQFF
TGTGCCAGCAGGAGACTAGCGGGACCCAACAATGAGCAGTTCTTC
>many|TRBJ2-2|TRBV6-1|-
CASRRQGGGTGELFF
TGTGCCAGCAGAAGACAGGGAGGTGGCACCGGGGAGCTGTTTTTT
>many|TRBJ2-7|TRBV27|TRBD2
CASSSPTSGRPYEQYF
TGTGCCAGCAGTTCCCCGACTAGCGGGAGGCCCTACGAGCAGTACTTC
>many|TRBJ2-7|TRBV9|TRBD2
CASSPSPSGSEQYF
TGTGCCAGCAGCCCGTCCCCTAGCGGGAGCGAGCAGTACTTC
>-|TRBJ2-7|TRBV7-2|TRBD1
CASSYRTGERYEQYF
TGTGCCAGCAGCTACCGGACAGGGGAGAGATACGAGCAGTACTTC
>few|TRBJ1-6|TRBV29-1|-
CSVSDGAYNSPLHF
TGCAGCGTCTCGGACGGGGCCTATAATTCACCCCTCCACTTT
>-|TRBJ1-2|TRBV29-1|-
CSVDRAAGYTF
TGCAGCGTTGACAGAGCTGCTGGCTACACCTTC
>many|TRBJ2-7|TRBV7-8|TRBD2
CASSLPASGGASYEQYF
TGTGCCAGCAGCTTGCCCGCTAGCGGGGGGGCCTCCTACGAGCAGTACTTC
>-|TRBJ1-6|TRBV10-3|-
CAISPDRINSPLHF
TGTGCCATCAGCCCCGACAGGATTAATTCACCCCTCCACTTT
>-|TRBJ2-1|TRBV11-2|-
CASSLDWNSGQFF
TGTGCCAGCAGCTTAGATTGGAATAGCGGGCAGTTCTTC
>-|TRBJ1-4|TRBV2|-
CASRETGNLNEKLFF
TGTGCCAGCAGAGAGACAGGAAACCTAAATGAAAAACTGTTTTTT
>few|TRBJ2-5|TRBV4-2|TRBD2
CASSQDFGGASETQYF
TGTGCCAGCAGCCAAGATTTCGGGGGGGCCTCAGAGACCCAGTACTTC
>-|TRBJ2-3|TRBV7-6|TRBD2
CASSSLASGTDTQYF
TGTGCCAGCAGCTCACTAGCGTCAGGCACAGATACGCAGTATTTT
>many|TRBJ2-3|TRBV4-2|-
CASSQARAGFAPDTQYF
TGTGCCAGCAGCCAAGCGAGGGCGGGGTTTGCGCCAGATACGCAGTATTTT
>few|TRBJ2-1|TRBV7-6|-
CASSLRPGGPLDEQFF
TGTGCCAGCAGCTTACGTCCGGGTGGCCCCTTAGATGAGCAGTTCTTC
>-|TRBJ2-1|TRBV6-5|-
CASSFHGQRHNEQFF
TGTGCCAGCAGTTTCCACGGACAGCGTCACAATGAGCAGTTCTTC
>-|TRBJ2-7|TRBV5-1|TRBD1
CASSPTIHIVQGAHEQYF
TGCGCCAGCAGCCCCACAATCCACATCGTTCAGGGGGCCCACGAGCAGTACTTC
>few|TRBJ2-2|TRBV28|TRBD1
CASSSQDREDTGELFF
TGTGCCAGCAGTTCCCAGGACAGGGAGGACACCGGGGAGCTGTTTTTT
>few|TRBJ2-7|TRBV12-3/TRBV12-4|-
CASTLGTYEQYF
TGTGCCAGCACCCTCGGGACTTACGAGCAGTACTTC
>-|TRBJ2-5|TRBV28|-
CASSLFVQTTETQYF
TGTGCCAGCAGTTTATTTGTCCAGACTACGGAGACCCAGTACTTC
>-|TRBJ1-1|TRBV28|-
CASSLGGFGAFF
TGTGCCAGCAGTTTGGGAGGTTTTGGAGCTTTCTTT
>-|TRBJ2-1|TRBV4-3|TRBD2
CASSRDGLAVYNEQFF
TGCGCCAGCAGCCGGGACGGACTAGCAGTCTACAATGAGCAGTTCTTC